This entry features one TCR beta chain sequence. Its specificity is unknown. Using its own MiXCR run on the reads, TCRdb lists one record per CDR3 protein. The sample has about 770,000 distinct CDR3 sequences; just under 30% are singletons. This entry comes from a study of T cell repertoires in cytomegalovirus infection. Turning to the study itself: Epitope selection comprised recently identified HLA-C-restricted CMV epitopes and well-studied HLA-B-restricted CMV epitopes. CMV infection and matching HLA type were both indicated by public TCR beta signatures.

CDR1 and CDR2 from the germline V gene are SGDLS and YYNGEE. The CDR3 consists of 13 residues. V lost 0 bases to trimming and J lost 2 bases, with 6 bases between them. Study results and limitations: CMV carriers with the relevant HLA were identified by cumulative public TCR beta family frequency.

The sequence came from a human donor in good health (CMV status not recorded). Some clones in this sample may be carry-over from other donors' samples. This chain links TRBV9 with TRBJ2-7; D is tentatively TRBD1 or TRBD2 (5 bases each). The starting material was cultured CD8+ T cells from PBMCs, obtained from culture after CMV antigen stimulation. The CDR3 is CASSVGDPYEQYF. The CDR3 bases are TGTGCCAGCAGCGTAGGGGACCCCTACGAGCAGTACTTC.